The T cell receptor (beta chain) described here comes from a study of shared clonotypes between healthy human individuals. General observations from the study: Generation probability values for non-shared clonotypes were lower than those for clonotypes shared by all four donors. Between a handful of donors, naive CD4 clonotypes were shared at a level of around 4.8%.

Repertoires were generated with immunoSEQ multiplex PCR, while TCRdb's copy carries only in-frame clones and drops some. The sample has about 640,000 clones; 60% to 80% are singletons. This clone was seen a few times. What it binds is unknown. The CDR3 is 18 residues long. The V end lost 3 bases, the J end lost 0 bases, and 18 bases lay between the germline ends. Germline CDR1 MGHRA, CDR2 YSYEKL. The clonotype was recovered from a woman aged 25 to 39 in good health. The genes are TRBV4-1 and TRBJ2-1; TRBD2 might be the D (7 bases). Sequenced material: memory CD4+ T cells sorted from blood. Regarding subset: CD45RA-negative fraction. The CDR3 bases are TGCGCCAGCAGCCAGGGGGGGCCCAAAATTCGCTCCTACAATGAGCAGTTCTTC. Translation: CASSQGGPKIRSYNEQFF.